This is a list of T cell receptor beta chains from one sample in a study of early T cells in non-severe SARS-CoV-2 infection. In TCRdb, the 5' RACE reads were re-called with MiXCR into one record per CDR3 protein. The data hold more than 50,000 distinct CDR3 sequences, with 14% to 15% observed a single time. The sample in question was whole blood, obtained at baseline. All receptors derive from an adult who was a healthcare worker with PCR-confirmed SARS-CoV-2 infection or an uninfected control (not recorded which). Both conserved end residues are part of each CDR3. A D gene is named only where the DNA matches it firmly. Clone size is stated in some rows and not others, as once, few, many or a class when expanded.

>TRBD2|TRBV11-2|TRBJ2-5|few
TGTGCCAGCAGCCCCCTGGGACTAGCGGTTGAGACCCAGTACTTC
CASSPLGLAVETQYF
>TRBD2|TRBV12-3/TRBV12-4|TRBJ2-2|-
TGTGCCAGCAGCATCCAGGGACTAGCGGGAGGACTGCTGTTTTTT
CASSIQGLAGGLLFF
>TRBD2|TRBV29-1|TRBJ2-1|-
TGCAGCGCCTCGACTAGCGGGAGTAACGGTGAGCAGTTCTTC
CSASTSGSNGEQFF
>TRBD1|TRBV28|TRBJ1-4|many
TGTGCCAGCAGTTCGCCGTACGGGACACCGGGACAGGGACGGGAAAAACTGTTTTTT
CASSSPYGTPGQGREKLFF
>-|TRBV19|TRBJ2-2|-
TGTGCCAGTATCAATGCCCTAGGGGTCTTGAACACCGGGGAGCTGTTTTTT
CASINALGVLNTGELFF
>TRBD2|TRBV5-1|TRBJ2-1|few
TGCGCCAGCAGCTTGGCCGGCGGGAGTAATGAGCAGTTCTTC
CASSLAGGSNEQFF
>TRBD2|TRBV5-5|TRBJ2-5|-
TGTGCCAGCAGCTCGACTAGCGGAGACCAAGAGACCCAGTACTTC
CASSSTSGDQETQYF
>-|TRBV27|TRBJ1-3|few
TGTGCCAGCAGCCCTTACAGGGCTGGAAACACCATATATTTT
CASSPYRAGNTIYF
>-|TRBV6-1|TRBJ2-1|few
TGTGCCAGCTCCCCAGTAGGTAGCTCCTACAATGAGCAGTTCTTC
CASSPVGSSYNEQFF
>-|TRBV4-2|TRBJ1-5|-
TGTGCCAGCGCCCAGGAGGGAGCGTATAGCAATCAGCCCCAGCATTTT
CASAQEGAYSNQPQHF
>-|TRBV5-1|TRBJ1-1|-
TGCGCCAGCAGCGATAAAATTGTGAACACTGAAGCTTTCTTT
CASSDKIVNTEAFF
>-|TRBV12-3/TRBV12-4|TRBJ2-7|many
TGTGCCAGCAATCACGGACAGCCTAGCTACGAGCAGTACTTC
CASNHGQPSYEQYF
>TRBD1|TRBV11-2|TRBJ1-2|few
TGTGCCAGCAGCTTGGGACAGGGGCACTTTAACTATGGCTACACCTTC
CASSLGQGHFNYGYTF
>TRBD1|TRBV10-2|TRBJ1-5|many
TGCGCCAGCAGTGAATATCCAGGGAGGACAGGGTCCGTGCAGCCCCAGCATTTT
CASSEYPGRTGSVQPQHF
>-|TRBV7-2|TRBJ2-2|-
TGTGCCAGCAGCTTAGGGACGGGTACGAACACCGGGGAGCTGTTTTTT
CASSLGTGTNTGELFF
>-|TRBV29-1|TRBJ1-5|many
TGCAGCGTGAGCGCTTCAGATCAGCCCCAGCATTTT
CSVSASDQPQHF